This T cell receptor (beta chain) was profiled in a study of Graves' ophthalmopathy and Graves' hyperthyroidism. About the study: Stable hyperthyroidism meant no progression to ophthalmopathy within 18 months of follow-up.

RNA transcripts were the template, and TCR beta CDR3 regions were amplified from them. HTBI-primed first-round RT-PCR preceded second-round multiplex PCR. MiXCR, applied by TCRdb to the multiplex PCR reads, yields one record per CDR3 protein. The sample has around 590,000 distinct CDR3 sequences, about 35% seen once. Study-level results: Blood also harbored most expanded thyroid clonotypes above 0.001 frequency.

Worth noting for this clonotype: Its specificity is unknown.

The diagnosis was founded upon clinical symptoms, serum thyroxine, TRAb, thyroid ultrasound and orbital computed tomography. The sequencing input was peripheral blood or thyroid tissue (not recorded which). The receptor's source is an adult man with Graves' hyperthyroidism.

The CDR3 sequence: CASSLVQGVNEQFF. Written as DNA, the CDR3 is TGTGCCAGCAGCTTAGTACAGGGGGTCAATGAGCAGTTCTTC. The chain links TRBV7-9 to TRBJ2-5; TRBD1 aligns across 8 bases. Matching the DNA end better, TRBJ2-1 makes the J call doubtful. This CDR3 comprises 14 residues. Germline V gives CDR1 SEHNR, CDR2 FQNEAQ (reference sequence).